Listed here are 7 T cell receptor beta chains from one sample, sequenced in a study of CD8+CD57+ T cells in acquired aplastic anemia. In patients chosen for sequencing, flow cytometry had shown CD8+CD57+ cell expansion. Genomic DNA, serving as template, underwent TCR beta VDJ and CDR3 profiling. TCRdb re-called the reads through MiXCR, storing one row per CDR3 protein. This sample has some 180,000 distinct CDR3 sequences, with around 63% found just once. The sample was sorted CD4+, CD8+, or CD8+CD57+ T cells (not recorded which) from PBMCs. These receptors all come from a human donor with aplastic anemia.

The chain is built from TRBV7-9 and TRBJ1-3; D perhaps matches TRBD1 (5 bases). This CDR3 region has 14 residues. Germline CDR1 reads SEHNR; CDR2 reads FQNEAQ (reference sequence). Trimming took 3 bases from V and 8 from J, leaving 14 bases between them. The CDR3 coding sequence is TGTGCCAGCAGCTTGGCTAGCAGGGAAGACACCATATATTTT. It translates to CASSLASREDTIYF.

The chain couples TRBV29-1 to TRBJ1-5; D possibly corresponds to TRBD1 (6 bases). The ends were cut back, 1 base at V and 9 bases at J, with 13 bases in the middle. Germline CDR1 is SQVTM and CDR2 is ANQGSEA. The CDR3 has 13 residues. Here the CDR3 DNA reads TGCAGCGTTGAAGTAGGGGCAGGGGTGCCCCAGCATTTT. Its translation is CSVEVGAGVPQHF.

This clonotype was recorded at least ten times. The chain couples TRBV12-3 or TRBV12-4 to TRBJ1-5, with a possible D match to TRBD1 (6 bases). The CDR3 covers 12 residues. The V gene lost 6 bases and the J gene lost 5 bases, with 8 bases spanning the gap. The CDR3 region is CASRPGDQPQHF. The DNA for the CDR3 is TGTGCCAGCAGGCCAGGGGATCAGCCCCAGCATTTT.

The chain is built from TRBV10-3 and TRBJ1-6; D not certain. CDR3 length equals 15 residues. Germline loops: CDR1 ENHRY, CDR2 SYGVKD. Trimming took off 6 bases at V and 5 bases at J, with 14 bases between the two ends. The CDR3 nucleotides read TGTGCCATCAGGCCAGGCGACGGCCATAATTCACCCCTCCACTTT. As protein: CAIRPGDGHNSPLHF.

Many counts were recorded for this clonotype. CDR3 nucleotide sequence: TGTGCCAGCAGCTTAACTCACCCCCAGGGTGAATCGGGTGAGCAGTTCTTC. Translating gives CASSLTHPQGESGEQFF. J is TRBJ2-1 and V is TRBV7-3, with D perhaps matching TRBD1 (5 bases). V shed 0 bases and J shed 9 bases, with 21 bases lying between them. Germline-derived CDR1 and CDR2 are SGHTA and FQGTGA. The CDR3 contains 17 residues.

The chain joins TRBV7-2 to TRBJ2-7, with a tentative D call TRBD2 (6 bases). The CDR3 is 14 amino acids. Trimming stripped 2 bases from V and 3 bases from J, with 11 bases between. From germline, CDR1 is SGHTA and CDR2 FQGNSA. Here the CDR3 DNA reads TGTGCCAGCAGCTTAACGGGACTGCACTACGAGCAGTACTTC. Translation gives CASSLTGLHYEQYF.

A single count supports this clonotype. This chain joins TRBV7-9 and TRBJ2-7; D not resolved. CDR1 is SEHNR, CDR2 FQNEAQ, per germline (reference sequence). V dropped 5 bases and J dropped 3 bases, with 17 bases sitting between them. The CDR3 covers 15 residues. The CDR3 DNA reads TGTGCCAGCAGCCAAGAACCAGGTCGAGGCTACGAGCAGTACTTC. Amino acids: CASSQEPGRGYEQYF.